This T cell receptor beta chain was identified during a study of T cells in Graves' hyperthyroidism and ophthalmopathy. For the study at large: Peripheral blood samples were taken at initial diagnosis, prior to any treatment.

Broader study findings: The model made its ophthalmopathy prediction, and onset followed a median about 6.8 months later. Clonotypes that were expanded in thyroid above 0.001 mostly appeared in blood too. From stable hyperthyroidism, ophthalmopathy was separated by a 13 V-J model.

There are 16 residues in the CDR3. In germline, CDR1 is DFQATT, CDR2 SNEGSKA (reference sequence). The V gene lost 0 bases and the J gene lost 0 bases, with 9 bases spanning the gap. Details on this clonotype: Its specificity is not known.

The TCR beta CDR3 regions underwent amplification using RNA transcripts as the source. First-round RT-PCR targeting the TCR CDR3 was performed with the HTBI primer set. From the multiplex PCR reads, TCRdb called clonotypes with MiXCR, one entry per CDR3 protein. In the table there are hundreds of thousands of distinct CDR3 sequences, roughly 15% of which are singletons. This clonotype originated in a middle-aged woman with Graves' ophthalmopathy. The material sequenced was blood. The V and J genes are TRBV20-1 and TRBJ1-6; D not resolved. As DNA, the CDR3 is TGCAGTGCTAGAGATGGTAGGAGCTCCTATAATTCACCCCTCCACTTT. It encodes CSARDGRSSYNSPLHF.